The 17 T cell receptor beta chains below all came from one sample that was sequenced in a study of Ad26.COV2.S vaccination and SARS-CoV-2 variants. Assay: immunoSEQ multiplex PCR; the TCRdb copy retains only in-frame clones and omits some. The table shows approximately 460,000 clones, with 80% to 90% occurring only once. Noted treatment: roughly 18 received Ad26.COV2.S at low or high dose, single or two shots; 5 received placebo; per-sample allocation not given. Sampling took place 63 days after the first vaccine or placebo injection. The input for sequencing was peripheral blood, taken in a trial of Ad26.COV2.S vaccine versus placebo. The origin of the receptors is a person between 18 and 65 years old who received the Ad26.COV2.S COVID-19 vaccine or a placebo.

The gene calls are TRBV28 and TRBJ2-3; 9 positions match TRBD1. Germline values: CDR1 MDHEN, CDR2 SYDVKM. V gave up 7 bases and J gave up 3 bases; unmatched junction bases: 8. There are 15 residues in the CDR3. CDR3 nucleotide sequence: TGTGCCAGCACCACATCGGGACAGGGAACAGATACGCAGTATTTT. It specifies CASTTSGQGTDTQYF. Combining the CDR3 with reference TRBV28 and TRBJ2-3 gives the whole variable domain DVKVTQSSRYLVKRTGEKVFLECVQDMDHENMFWYRQDPGLGLRLIYFSYDVKMKEKGDIPEGYSVSREKKERFSLILESASTNQTSMYLCASTTSGQGTDTQYFGPGTRLTVL.

The J gene is TRBJ1-4, the V gene TRBV18; D unclear. Germline values: CDR1 KGHSH, CDR2 LQKENI. This CDR3 contains 16 residues. V gave up 6 bases and J gave up 0 bases, with 14 bases separating them. The CDR3 DNA reads TGTGCCAGCTCCCACACGGCCGGTGCAACTAATGAAAAACTGTTTTTT. The encoded protein is CASSHTAGATNEKLFF.

In regard to this clone: This specimen includes other DNA sequences encoding the same CDR3. This sequence joins TRBV18 and TRBJ2-5; TRBD1 matches at 9 bases. The V gene's germline CDR1 is KGHSH and CDR2 LQKENI. V was pared by 0 bases and J by 5 bases, with 4 bases of the junction left unmatched. This CDR3 spans 15 amino acids. The CDR3 spells CASSPPGQGGETQYF. The CDR3 region has the DNA TGTGCCAGCTCACCACCGGGACAGGGTGGGGAGACCCAGTACTTC.

The CDR3 DNA follows: TGTGCCAGCTCACCCCGAGGGACAGGGGTGAACACCGGGGAGCTGTTTTTT. Encoded protein: CASSPRGTGVNTGELFF. The chain links TRBV18 to TRBJ2-2, with TRBD1 identical over 10 bases. The CDR3 loop spans 17 amino acids. The germline V gene encodes CDR1 KGHSH and CDR2 LQKENI. V lost 3 bases and J lost 1; bases outside the gene matches: 5.

The chain's CDR3 is CASSDLSSNQPQHF. The CDR3 coding sequence is TGTGCCAGCAGCGACTTATCTAGCAATCAGCCCCAGCATTTT. The V and J genes are TRBV27 and TRBJ1-5; D is ambiguous. Germline CDR1 and CDR2: MNHEY and SMNVEV (reference sequence). V was cut by 6 bases and J by 0 bases, with 9 bases left in between. The CDR3 length is 14 residues.

In DNA form, the CDR3 reads TGTGCCATCAGTGTTCTAGCGGGGAGCTCCTACAATGAGCAGTTCTTC. Translated: CAISVLAGSSYNEQFF. V is TRBV10-3 and J is TRBJ2-1; TRBD2 matches at 9 bases. This CDR3 has 16 amino acids. With V trimmed by 4 bases and J by 0 bases, 4 bases remained unmatched. Per the germline V gene, CDR1 is ENHRY and CDR2 is SYGVKD.

This clone was recorded once. The chain links TRBV29-1 to TRBJ2-2, with D perhaps TRBD2 (6 bases). V dropped 6 bases and J dropped 4 bases, with 12 bases sitting between them. Germline values: CDR1 SQVTM, CDR2 ANQGSEA. The CDR3 contains 13 residues. This CDR3 is CSVLIGSTGELFF. The CDR3, as DNA: TGCAGCGTACTAATCGGGAGCACCGGGGAGCTGTTTTTT.

The CDR3 region has the DNA TGTGCCAGCAGTACGACTGGAGTATTTTCGGTCACCGGGGAGCTGTTTTTT. It is translated as CASSTTGVFSVTGELFF. J is TRBJ2-2 and V is TRBV28; D uncertain. CDR3 size: 17 residues. Trimming left V 5 bases short and J 4 bases short, with 20 bases between. CDR1 MDHEN and CDR2 SYDVKM come from the germline V gene.

The rearrangement links TRBV28 to TRBJ2-4, with unresolved D. The length of the CDR3 is 16 residues. Germline assignment: CDR1 MDHEN and CDR2 SYDVKM. The ends were cut back, 6 bases at V and 0 bases at J, with 15 bases in the middle. The CDR3 loop is CASSPLTILAKNIQYF. CDR3 nucleotide sequence: TGTGCCAGCAGCCCCCTGACAATCTTAGCCAAAAACATTCAGTACTTC.

This clone occurred once. The chain joins TRBV7-8 to TRBJ1-2, with 7 bases lining up with TRBD1. Germline CDR1 SGHVS, CDR2 FQNEAQ. The CDR3 is 16 residues long. Trimming cost V 1 base and J 7 bases; bases outside gene matches: 12. CDR3 nucleotide sequence: TGTGCCAGCAGCTTAGGAAAACAGCAGGGGGTTCGTGGCTACACCTTC. Protein product: CASSLGKQQGVRGYTF.

The chain links TRBV18 to TRBJ1-2; 7 bases match TRBD1. CDR1 is KGHSH and CDR2 is LQKENI in the germline V gene. Germline trimming cut 0 bases from V and 6 bases from J; bases unmatched to any gene: 10. The CDR3 length is 16 residues. CDR3 loop: CASSPPDRVVDNGYTF. In DNA, the CDR3 is TGTGCCAGCTCACCACCCGACAGGGTAGTCGATAATGGCTACACCTTC.

The chain recombines TRBV9 with TRBJ2-1, with 11 bases identical to TRBD2. The V segment lost 3 bases and the J segment 7 bases; nucleotides outside the gene matches: 9. There are 16 residues in the CDR3. CDR1 and CDR2 (germline): SGDLS, YYNGEE. The CDR3 spells CASSEHIAGGRNEQFF. The CDR3 nucleotides read TGTGCCAGCAGCGAACATATAGCGGGGGGGCGAAATGAGCAGTTCTTC.

The J gene is TRBJ1-5, the V gene TRBV19; D not resolved. This CDR3 has 19 amino acids. Germline V gives CDR1 LNHDA, CDR2 SQIVND (reference sequence). V was pared by 2 bases and J by 2 bases, with 22 bases between. In nucleotides, the CDR3 is TGTGCCAGTAGTATAAGGTCCTTTGATGGGCCCGGACGCAATCAGCCCCAGCATTTT. Amino acid sequence: CASSIRSFDGPGRNQPQHF.

This chain connects TRBV11-2 to TRBJ2-7, with 7 bases identical to TRBD1. The CDR3 consists of 17 residues. V trimming: 5 bases; J trimming: 6 bases; junction bases outside the gene matches: 19. Germline V gene lookup returns CDR1 SGHAT and CDR2 FQNNGV. CDR3 bases: TGTGCCAGCAGCCCAACGACAGGGCGCGCGCTATCTACCGAGCAGTACTTC. It translates to CASSPTTGRALSTEQYF.

The chain combines TRBV28 with TRBJ2-6; D is undetermined. CDR1 MDHEN and CDR2 SYDVKM come from the germline V gene. V dropped 7 bases and J dropped 0 bases, with 13 bases sitting between them. The CDR3 is 16 amino acids. Written as DNA, the CDR3 is TGTGCCAGCAAGTTTACAGACCACTCTGGGGCCAACGTCCTGACTTTC. This sequence encodes CASKFTDHSGANVLTF.

This chain uses TRBV6-2 or TRBV6-3 with TRBJ2-2; D not certain. Germline V lookup: CDR1 MNHEY, CDR2 SVGEGT. V was cut by 5 bases and J by 1 base, with 8 bases left in between. The CDR3 runs to 14 residues. CDR3 in amino acids: CASSTTGNTGELFF. CDR3 DNA sequence: TGTGCCAGCAGTACTACCGGGAACACCGGGGAGCTGTTTTTT.

This clone was counted a single time. The V call is TRBV7-9, the J call TRBJ2-7; unclear D gene. CDR1 is SEHNR and CDR2 is FQNEAQ in the germline V gene (reference sequence). With 3 bases removed from V and 3 bases from J, the gap between germline ends came to 9 bases. The CDR3 is 13 residues long. The CDR3 reads CASSFGMHYEQYF. The CDR3 region has the DNA TGTGCCAGCAGCTTTGGGATGCACTACGAGCAGTACTTC. The variable domain in full, with the rest retrieved from reference TRBV7-9 and TRBJ2-7, is DTGVSQNPRHKITKRGQNVTFRCDPISEHNRLYWYRQTLGQGPEFLTYFQNEAQLEKSRLLSDRFSAERPKGSFSTLEIQRTEQGDSAMYLCASSFGMHYEQYFGPGTRLTVT.